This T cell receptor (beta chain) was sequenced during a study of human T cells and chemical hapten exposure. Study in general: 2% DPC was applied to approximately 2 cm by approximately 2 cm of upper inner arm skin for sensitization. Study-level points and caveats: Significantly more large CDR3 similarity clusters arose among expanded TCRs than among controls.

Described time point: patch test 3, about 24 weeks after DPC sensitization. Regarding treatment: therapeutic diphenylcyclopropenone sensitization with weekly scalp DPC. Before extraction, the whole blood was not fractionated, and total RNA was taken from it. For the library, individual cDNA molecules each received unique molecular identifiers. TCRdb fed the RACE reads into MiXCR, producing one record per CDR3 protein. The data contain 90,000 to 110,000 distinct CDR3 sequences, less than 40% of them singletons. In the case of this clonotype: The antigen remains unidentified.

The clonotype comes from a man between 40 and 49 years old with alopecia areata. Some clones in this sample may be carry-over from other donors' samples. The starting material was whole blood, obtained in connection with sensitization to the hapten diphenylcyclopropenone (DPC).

The CDR3 DNA is TGCGCCAGCAGCCCGAGTGCTAGGGGCTTTGCTAGCTCCTACAATGAGCAGTTCTTC. Residues: CASSPSARGFASSYNEQFF. The V and J genes are TRBV4-3 and TRBJ2-1; D might be TRBD1 (5 bases). The V gene's germline CDR1 is LGHNA and CDR2 YSLEER. This CDR3 is built from 19 residues. Trimming removed 4 bases from V and 0 bases from J, with 22 bases in between.